The 30 T cell receptor beta chains listed next were all sequenced from one sample in a study of cytomegalovirus exposure and HLA in healthy donors. The primer mix had 60 Vbeta and 13 Jbeta primers. TCRdb's table, derived via immunoSEQ multiplex PCR, lists solely in-frame clones and lacks some. The sample consists of 150,000 to 200,000 clones, over 75% of them appearing once. The sequenced sample consisted of PBMCs. These receptors were taken from a man between 60 and 75 years old in good health and CMV-seronegative.

This chain links TRBV5-6 with TRBJ2-5; 10 bases agree with TRBD2. Looked up from germline, CDR1 is SGHDT and CDR2 is YYEEEE. There are 18 residues in the CDR3. V lost 3 bases, J lost 2 bases, and 13 bases stayed unmatched. The CDR3 DNA reads TGTGCCAGCAGCTCCCGGCGGCTAGCGGGGGTACTACAAGAGACCCAGTACTTC. Its translation: CASSSRRLAGVLQETQYF.

J is TRBJ1-1 and V is TRBV19; weak D call: TRBD1 (5 bases). Germline loops: CDR1 LNHDA, CDR2 SQIVND (reference sequence). V dropped 1 base and J dropped 6 bases, with 12 bases sitting between them. CDR3 size: 14 residues. In DNA, the CDR3 is TGTGCCAGTAGTATAGGGTTCGGAGGGGCTGAAGCTTTCTTT. It specifies CASSIGFGGAEAFF.

The chain employs TRBV15 and TRBJ1-3; perhaps TRBD1 as D (5 bases). V gave up 1 base and J gave up 1 base, with 11 bases separating them. CDR1 is LNHNV and CDR2 is YYDKDF in the germline V gene (reference sequence). CDR3 size: 16 residues. CDR3 nucleotides: TGTGCCACCAGCAGAGCAGGGTTCGCGTCTGGAAACACCATATATTTT. Amino acid sequence: CATSRAGFASGNTIYF. Looking up the rest from reference TRBV15 and TRBJ1-3 gives the full variable domain: DAMVIQNPRYQVTQFGKPVTLSCSQTLNHNVMYWYQQKSSQAPKLLFHYYDKDFNNEADTPDNFQSRRPNTSFCFLDIRSPGLGDTAMYLCATSRAGFASGNTIYFGEGSWLTVV.

V usage is TRBV5-6 and J usage is TRBJ2-7; 7 positions agree with TRBD2. The germline V gene encodes CDR1 SGHDT and CDR2 YYEEEE. The trim removed 2 bases at V and 3 bases at J, leaving 2 bases unmatched. The CDR3 contains 13 residues. The CDR3 nucleotides read TGTGCCAGCAGCTTCGGCGGGGGCTACGAGCAGTACTTC. Protein: CASSFGGGYEQYF.

Points on this clone: At one boundary the junction diverges from the germline segment, which might be a read error. The gene calls are TRBV5-1 and TRBJ1-5; the match to TRBD1 covers 7 bases. Germline-derived CDR1 and CDR2 are SGHRS and YFSETQ. The CDR3 contains 15 residues. The CDR3 nucleotides are TGCGCCAGCAGCTTGCAGGGACAGTCAAATCAGCCCCAGAATTTT. Protein sequence: CASSLQGQSNQPQNF.

The rearrangement links TRBV2 to TRBJ1-2, with D possibly matching TRBD1 (5 bases). The V end lost 6 bases, the J end lost 5 bases, and 16 bases lay between the germline ends. The CDR3 loop spans 14 amino acids. In germline, CDR1 is SNHLY, CDR2 FYNNEI. CDR3 residues: CASRFRPGTYGYTF. CDR3 coding DNA: TGTGCCAGCAGATTCCGGCCAGGGACTTATGGCTACACCTTC.

CDR3 loop: CASSPIGTSGNNEQFF. CDR3 sequence (DNA): TGCGCCAGCAGCCCCATCGGGACTAGCGGGAACAATGAGCAGTTCTTC. The chain has TRBV5-1 and TRBJ2-1; 13 bases fit TRBD2. With V trimmed by 4 bases and J by 5 bases, 6 bases remained unmatched. The germline CDR1 and CDR2 sequences are SGHRS and YFSETQ. This CDR3 comprises 16 residues.

This rearrangement joins TRBV7-2 to TRBJ2-4; 9 bases fit TRBD2. The CDR3 is made up of 18 amino acids. V shed 5 bases, J shed 2 bases, and the junction held 13 bases outside the gene matches. Germline values: CDR1 SGHTA, CDR2 FQGNSA. DNA for the CDR3: TGTGCCAGCAGCCTATCCGGGACTAGCTCGGCTACCAAAAACATTCAGTACTTC. Encoded protein: CASSLSGTSSATKNIQYF.

The chain joins TRBV6-1 to TRBJ1-5, with unresolved D. The CDR3 runs to 13 residues. V lost 3 bases, J lost 4 bases, and 7 bases lay in between. In germline, CDR1 is MNHNS, CDR2 SASEGT. The DNA for the CDR3 is TGTGCCAGCAGTGAGTCGGGGAATCAGCCCCAGCATTTT. Translation: CASSESGNQPQHF.

The chain joins TRBV19 to TRBJ2-5; the match to TRBD1 covers 8 bases. Germline trimming cut 5 bases from V and 1 base from J; bases unmatched to any gene: 6. The germline V gene encodes CDR1 LNHDA and CDR2 SQIVND (reference sequence). The CDR3 is 15 amino acids. The CDR3 reads CASSVDRAAQETQYF. CDR3 bases: TGTGCCAGTAGTGTGGACAGGGCTGCCCAAGAGACCCAGTACTTC. Full variable domain (outside the CDR3, taken from reference TRBV19 and TRBJ2-5): DGGITQSPKYLFRKEGQNVTLSCEQNLNHDAMYWYRQDPGQGLRLIYYSQIVNDFQKGDIAEGYSVSREKKESFPLTVTSAQKNPTAFYLCASSVDRAAQETQYFGPGTRLLVL.

The chain combines TRBV4-1 with TRBJ2-3; 9 positions agree with TRBD2. The CDR3 loop spans 17 amino acids. CDR1 is MGHRA and CDR2 is YSYEKL in the germline V gene. The trim removed 1 base at V and 0 bases at J, leaving 5 bases unmatched. The CDR3 coding sequence is TGCGCCAGCAGCCAAGGCCTAGCGGGGTCTAGCACAGATACGCAGTATTTT. Its translation: CASSQGLAGSSTDTQYF.

The chain uses TRBV28 and TRBJ1-4; D perhaps matches TRBD1 (5 bases). Trimming left V 3 bases short and J 9 bases short, with 17 bases between. The CDR3 length is 15 residues. Germline CDR1 and CDR2: MDHEN and SYDVKM. The CDR3 loop is CASSLSRVSGKKLFF. The CDR3 DNA reads as TGTGCCAGCAGTTTGTCCAGGGTATCCGGAAAAAAACTGTTTTTT.

The chain combines TRBV19 with TRBJ2-7; TRBD1 is a possible D gene (5 bases). The V gene lost 5 bases and the J gene lost 6 bases, with 17 bases spanning the gap. CDR3 length equals 14 residues. CDR1 and CDR2 (germline): LNHDA, SQIVND (reference sequence). The CDR3 region has the DNA TGTGCCAGTAGTCAGGACACTCCAAGTAGCGAGCAGTACTTC. Its translation is CASSQDTPSSEQYF.

The V and J genes are TRBV5-6 and TRBJ2-5; possible D gene TRBD1, 5 bases. The V gene's germline CDR1 is SGHDT and CDR2 YYEEEE. This CDR3 comprises 14 residues. The V end lost 3 bases, the J end lost 2 bases, and 11 bases lay between the germline ends. CDR3 in amino acids: CASSSAGLQETQYF. As DNA, the CDR3 is TGTGCCAGCAGCTCCGCAGGGTTGCAAGAGACCCAGTACTTC.

The V call is TRBV5-1, the J call TRBJ2-1, with D perhaps matching TRBD1 (5 bases). Germline V CDR1 and CDR2: SGHRS, YFSETQ. Trimming cost V 0 bases and J 3 bases, with 7 bases left between them. The CDR3 loop spans 14 amino acids. CDR3 nucleotides: TGCGCCAGCAGCTTGGGACAGCTCTACAATGAGCAGTTCTTC. This gives the protein CASSLGQLYNEQFF.

This clone was observed a single time. The V and J genes are TRBV5-4 and TRBJ2-3; D is possibly TRBD2 (5 bases). Germline V lookup: CDR1 SGHNT, CDR2 YYREEE (reference sequence). Trimming left V 5 bases short and J 6 bases short, with 19 bases between. There are 15 residues in the CDR3. CDR3 sequence: CASRPSKTIQDTQYF. As DNA, the CDR3 is TGTGCCAGCAGACCAAGTAAGACTATCCAGGATACGCAGTATTTT.

This clone was recorded only once. The rearrangement links TRBV25-1 to TRBJ2-2, with D perhaps TRBD1 (6 bases). Germline assignment: CDR1 MGHDK and CDR2 SYGVNS. The ends were cut back, 6 bases at V and 6 bases at J, with 14 bases in the middle. This CDR3 contains 14 residues. The CDR3 coding sequence is TGTGCCAGCAGACAACAGGGTATCGCCGGGGAGCTGTTTTTT. This encodes CASRQQGIAGELFF.

The rearrangement joins TRBV28 to TRBJ1-1; D is unresolved. Germline CDR1 reads MDHEN; CDR2 reads SYDVKM. The CDR3 runs to 15 residues. V was cut by 6 bases and J by 1 base, with 15 bases left in between. Here the CDR3 reads CASSPGGRQNTEAFF. CDR3 DNA: TGTGCCAGCAGCCCGGGAGGCAGGCAGAACACTGAAGCTTTCTTT. Looking up the rest from reference TRBV28 and TRBJ1-1 gives the full variable domain: DVKVTQSSRYLVKRTGEKVFLECVQDMDHENMFWYRQDPGLGLRLIYFSYDVKMKEKGDIPEGYSVSREKKERFSLILESASTNQTSMYLCASSPGGRQNTEAFFGQGTRLTVV.

The chain links TRBV2 to TRBJ1-4; D call uncertain. Trimming shortened V by 8 bases and J by 0 bases, and 7 bases separated the two germline ends. This CDR3 region has 13 residues. Germline V gives CDR1 SNHLY, CDR2 FYNNEI. DNA for the CDR3: TGTGCCAGCCGACTGTCAACTAATGAAAAACTGTTTTTT. As protein: CASRLSTNEKLFF. Full variable domain (rest looked up from reference TRBV2 and TRBJ1-4): EPEVTQTPSHQVTQMGQEVILRCVPISNHLYFYWYRQILGQKVEFLVSFYNNEISEKSEIFDDQFSVERPDGSNFTLKIRSTKLEDSAMYFCASRLSTNEKLFFGSGTQLSVL.

This chain connects TRBV5-1 to TRBJ2-5; the D gene is possibly TRBD1 (6 bases). The germline CDR1 and CDR2 sequences are SGHRS and YFSETQ. The CDR3 extends over 14 amino acids. The V end was cut by 4 bases, the J end by 1 base, with 11 bases between. The CDR3 DNA sequence: TGCGCCAGCAGCACACAGGACAGCCAAGAGACCCAGTACTTC. Translated, it gives CASSTQDSQETQYF.

The gene calls are TRBV7-6 and TRBJ2-3, with a tentative D call TRBD1 (5 bases). CDR3 length: 16 amino acids. Looked up from germline, CDR1 is SGHVS and CDR2 is FNYEAQ. V was shortened by 5 bases and J by 0 bases, with 15 bases between the two germline ends. The CDR3 protein is CASSTQEPSSTDTQYF. CDR3 in DNA: TGTGCCAGCAGCACACAGGAGCCCTCTAGCACAGATACGCAGTATTTT.

The V and J genes are TRBV2 and TRBJ1-2; D unclear. V shed 7 bases and J shed 1 base, with 4 bases lying between them. In germline, CDR1 is SNHLY, CDR2 FYNNEI. The CDR3 consists of 11 residues. The CDR3 DNA reads TGTGCCAGCAACGGTAACTATGGCTACACCTTC. Encoded protein: CASNGNYGYTF.

This clone occurred a few times. This chain links TRBV12-1 with TRBJ1-5; whether TRBD1, the table's D call, matches the DNA was not checked. TRBV12-1 is a pseudogene segment. The CDR3 has 18 residues. In DNA, the CDR3 is TGTGCCAGCAGCTCTAGGGACAGGGGGCGGTATAGCAATCAGCCCCAGCATTTT. Protein: CASSSRDRGRYSNQPQHF.

The V and J genes are TRBV10-3 and TRBJ1-1; tentatively, D is TRBD1 (5 bases). Germline CDR1 is ENHRY and CDR2 is SYGVKD. V lost 3 bases, J lost 4 bases, and 15 bases lay in between. The CDR3 totals 15 residues. The CDR3 DNA reads as TGTGCCATCAGTGATTATCAGGGTGGCAGCACTGAAGCTTTCTTT. Amino acid sequence: CAISDYQGGSTEAFF.

This chain connects TRBV19 to TRBJ1-1; no clear D. This CDR3 region has 12 residues. The ends were cut back, 5 bases at V and 7 bases at J, with 11 bases in the middle. Germline CDR1 and CDR2: LNHDA and SQIVND (reference sequence). CDR3 sequence reads: CASSPQAGEAFF. In nucleotides, the CDR3 is TGTGCCAGTAGTCCCCAGGCCGGTGAAGCTTTCTTT.

The V and J genes are TRBV10-2 and TRBJ2-5; 10 nucleotides agree with TRBD1. Germline values: CDR1 WSHSY, CDR2 SAAADI. J was trimmed by 5 bases and V by 3 bases; bases with no gene match: 6. This CDR3 spans 15 amino acids. CDR3 sequence (DNA): TGCGCCAGCAGTGACTTTGGGACAGGGGTGGAGACCCAGTACTTC. Translation gives CASSDFGTGVETQYF.

The chain is built from TRBV5-4 and TRBJ2-3; D is perhaps TRBD2 (6 bases). Trimming stripped 1 base from V and 3 bases from J, with 9 bases between. The CDR3 has 14 amino acids. Per germline, CDR1 SGHNT and CDR2 YYREEE (reference sequence). The CDR3 is CASSLTSRTDTQYF. The CDR3 coding sequence is TGTGCCAGCAGCTTGACTAGCCGGACAGATACGCAGTATTTT.

This sequence joins TRBV4-1 and TRBJ2-1; TRBD2 matches at 14 bases. V lost 4 bases, J lost 10 bases, and 9 bases stayed unmatched. This CDR3 region has 16 residues. Germline values: CDR1 MGHRA, CDR2 YSYEKL. The CDR3 loop is CASSLGTSGGRYEQFF. CDR3 nucleotides: TGCGCCAGCAGCCTAGGGACTAGCGGGGGACGTTACGAGCAGTTCTTC.

This chain links TRBV6-5 with TRBJ1-1; 10 positions agree with TRBD1. CDR1 MNHEY and CDR2 SVGAGI come from the germline V gene. The CDR3 covers 14 residues. V lost 6 bases and J lost 6; bases outside the gene matches: 7. The CDR3 here is CASSSYGTGAEAFF. In DNA form, the CDR3 reads TGTGCCAGCAGCTCCTACGGGACAGGGGCTGAAGCTTTCTTT.

Notes on this clone: One junction end does not reproduce the germline sequence, and a read error may be involved. The gene calls are TRBV7-7 and TRBJ2-1, with D possibly called TRBD1 or TRBD2 (5 bases each). In germline, CDR1 is SSHAT, CDR2 FNYEAQ (reference sequence). This CDR3 has 14 amino acids. As DNA, the CDR3 is TGTGCTAGCAGCTTAGAGGGGCCTGGCGATGAGCAGTTCTTC. Protein: CASSLEGPGDEQFF. The variable domain in full, with the rest retrieved from reference TRBV7-7 and TRBJ2-1, is GAGVSQSPRYKVTKRGQDVTLRCDPISSHATLYWYQQALGQGPEFLTYFNYEAQPDKSGLPSDRFSAERPEGSISTLTIQRTEQRDSAMYRCASSLEGPGDEQFFGPGTRLTVL.